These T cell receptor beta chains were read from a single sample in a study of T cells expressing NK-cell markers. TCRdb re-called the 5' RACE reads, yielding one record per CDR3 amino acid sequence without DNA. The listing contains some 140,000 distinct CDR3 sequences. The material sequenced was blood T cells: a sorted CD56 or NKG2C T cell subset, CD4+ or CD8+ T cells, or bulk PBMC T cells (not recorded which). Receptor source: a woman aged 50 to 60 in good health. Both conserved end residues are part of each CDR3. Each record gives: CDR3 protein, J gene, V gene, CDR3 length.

CASSPSTGLDGYTF TRBJ1-2 TRBV7-9 14
CASGPEDTYSGNTIYF TRBJ1-3 TRBV12-5 16
CASSVKGGRAARDNEQFF TRBJ2-1 TRBV9 18
CASSLDSREVGTTNEKLFF TRBJ1-4 TRBV12-3/TRBV12-4 19
CASSSDGDEQYF TRBJ2-7 TRBV6-5 12
CASSPGTGNGYTF TRBJ1-2 TRBV11-2 13
CASSPEDAQPQHF TRBJ1-5 TRBV7-9 13
CASSTEGSYNEQFF TRBJ2-1 TRBV27 14
CSVEGLVPGLAGGGVVQFF TRBJ2-1 TRBV29-1 19
CASSPGTSFPDTQYF TRBJ2-3 TRBV7-9 15
CASSQDRGAFYGYTF TRBJ1-2 TRBV4-1 15
CAISESGQNNLGNTIYF TRBJ1-3 TRBV10-3 17
CASRPYSSKTGELFF TRBJ2-2 TRBV11-2 15
CASTVTGGNTGELFF TRBJ2-2 TRBV11-2 15
CASSLARGTNTEAFF TRBJ1-1 TRBV7-9 15
CASSFRGRAGELFF TRBJ2-2 TRBV27 14
CSARDSGGGNQPQHF TRBJ1-5 TRBV20-1 15
CASSPTSGMWRDNEQFF TRBJ2-1 TRBV7-6 17
CSAREGSRRRSSGPYNEQFF TRBJ2-1 TRBV20-1 20
CAWSVGYGDGELFF TRBJ2-2 TRBV30 14
CASSKQRELSYNEQFF TRBJ2-1 TRBV7-9 16
CASSSGLAGIDTGELFF TRBJ2-2 TRBV21-1 17
CASSIMKGLAGVTPVTEQFF TRBJ2-1 TRBV5-1 20
CASSLRDRAADTQYF TRBJ2-3 TRBV7-2 15
CASSYSKWGRGDEAFF TRBJ1-1 TRBV6-5 16
CASSSVSAMFTGELFF TRBJ2-2 TRBV12-3/TRBV12-4 16
CASILDRGRNTEAFF TRBJ1-1 TRBV27 15
CASSQGQEAFF TRBJ1-1 TRBV5-6 11
CASSLEPVFTDTQYF TRBJ2-3 TRBV6-5 15
CSARSAGVGETQYF TRBJ2-5 TRBV20-1 14
CASSPGMSGRATGELFF TRBJ2-2 TRBV7-9 17
CASSQERVGYTF TRBJ1-2 TRBV14 12
CASTDPLMNTEAFF TRBJ1-1 TRBV12-3/TRBV12-4 14
CASSSTSVLHTQYF TRBJ2-3 TRBV11-2 14
CASSWPSTGTHEQFF TRBJ2-1 TRBV27 15
CAGSQTGSSYEQYF TRBJ2-7 TRBV30 14